Below, 10 T cell receptor beta chains from the same sample are listed, as sequenced in a study of T cell responses to AZD1222 COVID-19 vaccine. The repertoire was sequenced with immunoSEQ multiplex PCR; TCRdb's copy has only in-frame clones and lacks some. The data show 80,000 to 100,000 clones, roughly nine tenths seen once. The sequences come from peripheral blood, collected 28 days after the second AZD1222 dose. The receptor source for this set is an adult who received the AZD1222 COVID-19 vaccine.

The chain links TRBV27 to TRBJ1-6, with D maybe TRBD1 (5 bases). Germline V lookup: CDR1 MNHEY, CDR2 SMNVEV (reference sequence). Trimming shortened V by 7 bases and J by 4 bases, and 14 bases separated the two germline ends. The CDR3 is 15 amino acids. Here the CDR3 reads CASTSGTVYNSPLHF. DNA for the CDR3: TGTGCCAGCACCTCCGGGACGGTTTATAATTCACCCCTCCACTTT.

V and J are TRBV9 and TRBJ1-1; D remains unclear. This CDR3 comprises 13 residues. Germline-derived CDR1 and CDR2 are SGDLS and YYNGEE. V shed 4 bases and J shed 0 bases, with 7 bases lying between them. DNA of the CDR3: TGTGCCAGCAGCCCATCTCTGAACACTGAAGCTTTCTTT. Translated, it gives CASSPSLNTEAFF.

The rearrangement links TRBV6-5 to TRBJ1-5; maybe TRBD1 (5 bases). The CDR3 has 15 residues. Trimming removed 7 bases at V and 4 bases at J, with 17 bases between. Germline CDR1 MNHEY, CDR2 SVGAGI. The CDR3 nucleotides read TGTGCCAGCAAAGAGTCGGGGGTCGTGAATCAGCCCCAGCATTTT. Encoded protein: CASKESGVVNQPQHF.

The rearrangement joins TRBV19 to TRBJ1-2, with 7 positions matching TRBD1. J gave up 1 base and V 8 bases, and 4 bases lay outside the gene matches. The CDR3 contains 13 residues. CDR1 LNHDA and CDR2 SQIVND come from the germline V gene (reference sequence). This chain's CDR3 is CASWDRINYGYTF. The CDR3 nucleotides read TGTGCCAGTTGGGACAGAATTAACTATGGCTACACCTTC. The variable domain in full, with the rest retrieved from reference TRBV19 and TRBJ1-2, is DGGITQSPKYLFRKEGQNVTLSCEQNLNHDAMYWYRQDPGQGLRLIYYSQIVNDFQKGDIAEGYSVSREKKESFPLTVTSAQKNPTAFYLCASWDRINYGYTFGSGTRLTVV.

This chain links TRBV7-8 with TRBJ1-3; possible D gene TRBD1, 6 bases. CDR3 size: 16 residues. Germline CDR1 SGHVS, CDR2 FQNEAQ. The V end lost 0 bases, the J end lost 0 bases, and 9 bases lay between the germline ends. CDR3 bases: TGTGCCAGCAGCTTAGCCGGGACATACTCTGGAAACACCATATATTTT. Its protein is CASSLAGTYSGNTIYF. Together with reference TRBV7-8 and TRBJ1-3, the CDR3 gives the full variable domain: GAGVSQSPRYKVAKRGQDVALRCDPISGHVSLFWYQQALGQGPEFLTYFQNEAQLDKSGLPSDRFFAERPEGSVSTLKIQRTQQEDSAVYLCASSLAGTYSGNTIYFGEGSWLTVV.

This chain links TRBV4-2 with TRBJ1-2; 10 bases fit TRBD1. Germline V CDR1 and CDR2: LGHNA, YNFKEQ. There are 15 residues in the CDR3. The J segment lost 6 bases and the V segment lost 1 base, leaving 5 bases of the junction unmatched. CDR3 in amino acids: CASSQGVTGGDGYTF. CDR3 in DNA: TGTGCCAGCAGCCAAGGGGTGACAGGGGGCGATGGCTACACCTTC.

The rearrangement links TRBV5-6 to TRBJ1-2, with TRBD1 as a possible D gene (6 bases). V was shortened by 4 bases and J by 6 bases, with 19 bases between the two germline ends. The CDR3 length is 15 residues. Germline V gives CDR1 SGHDT, CDR2 YYEEEE. This chain's CDR3 is CASSPPDRQANGYTF. CDR3 sequence (DNA): TGTGCCAGCAGCCCTCCGGACCGACAGGCAAATGGCTACACCTTC.

V and J are TRBV12-3 or TRBV12-4 and TRBJ2-7; tentative D call: TRBD1 (6 bases). There are 13 residues in the CDR3. Trimming removed 3 bases from V and 5 bases from J, with 11 bases in between. CDR3: CASSFYRVNEQYF. In nucleotides, the CDR3 is TGTGCCAGCAGTTTTTACAGGGTGAACGAGCAGTACTTC.

The V call is TRBV3-1 (or the pseudogene TRBV3-2), the J call TRBJ1-4; D uncertain. V was pared by 2 bases and J by 6 bases, with 13 bases between. This CDR3 is 15 amino acids long. Per the germline V gene, CDR1 is LGHDT and CDR2 is YNNKEL (reference sequence). CDR3 region: CASSQSSDAYEKLFF. CDR3 sequence (DNA): TGTGCCAGCAGCCAATCCTCGGACGCGTATGAAAAACTGTTTTTT.

This chain joins TRBV21-1 and TRBJ1-1; the D call TRBD1 from the table was never checked on the DNA. TRBV21-1 is flagged as a pseudogene. This CDR3 is built from 21 residues. As DNA, the CDR3 is TGTGCCAGCAGCACCATTCCCAGACTTCACAGGGGGCCTACTATGAACACTGAAGCTTTCTTT. Encoded protein: CASSTIPRLHRGPTMNTEAFF.